The 24 T cell receptor beta chains below come from one sample, sequenced in a study of control samples from healthy donors and cancer patients (TCRdb year 2020). Libraries were constructed by the immunoSEQ multiplex PCR assay. Sourced from immuneACCESS, this table was stored by TCRdb with only in-frame sequences that have V and J called. A share of the clones is absent; for the studies checked, an unresolved V gene accounts for under half, and the remainder has no known explanation. In this sample the table shows 200,000 to 250,000 clones, roughly 94% of which occur a single time. Less than 1.6% of the sample is held by the ten biggest clonotypes. Sequenced: blood. Receptors originate from a man aged 50 to 59 in good health.

This clone appeared once. The chain has TRBV5-5 and TRBJ1-1, with D hard to call. The CDR3 runs 14 residues. Germline V gene data show CDR1 as SGHKS and CDR2 as YYEKEE (reference sequence). The V end lost 1 base, the J end lost 2 bases, and 9 bases lay between the germline ends. In DNA form, the CDR3 reads TGTGCCAGCAGCTTGAAGGCGGGTAACACTGAAGCTTTCTTT. Its translation: CASSLKAGNTEAFF.

In its sample, this clone was seen once. This chain links TRBV3-1 (or the pseudogene TRBV3-2) with TRBJ1-2; D uncertain. Germline lookup yields CDR1 LGHDT and CDR2 YNNKEL (reference sequence). The length of the CDR3 is 11 residues. V shed 3 bases and J shed 11 bases, with 10 bases lying between them. In DNA form, the CDR3 reads TGTGCCAGCAGCCATTCTGGCCCTTACACCTTC. Encoded protein: CASSHSGPYTF.

This clone appeared once. A read error may produce the germline difference seen at one junction end. The genes are TRBV2 and TRBJ1-1, with TRBD1 as a possible D gene (5 bases). This CDR3 region has 13 residues. Per the germline V gene, CDR1 is SNHLY and CDR2 is FYNNEI. CDR3 bases: TGTGCCAGCAGCGAAGGGGAGAGCACTGAAGCTTTCTTT. Amino acids: CASSEGESTEAFF.

The chain has TRBV9 and TRBJ2-7; TRBD1 aligns across 7 bases. This CDR3 has 14 amino acids. CDR1 and CDR2 (germline): SGDLS, YYNGEE. The junction had 5 bases not matched to a gene; V was cut back by 2 bases and J by 3 bases. CDR3 sequence reads: CASSVGDSRYEQYF. The CDR3 DNA follows: TGTGCCAGCAGCGTGGGGGACAGCCGCTACGAGCAGTACTTC.

In its sample, this clone was seen once. CDR3 region: CATSDSRGMWYEQYF. In nucleotides, the CDR3 is TGTGCCACCAGTGATTCGAGGGGAATGTGGTACGAGCAGTACTTC. J is TRBJ2-7 and V is TRBV24-1, with D perhaps given as TRBD1 or TRBD2 (5 bases each). CDR3 length: 15 residues. V was trimmed by 2 bases and J by 4 bases, leaving 14 bases between them. Looked up from germline, CDR1 is KGHDR and CDR2 is SFDVKD.

The chain couples TRBV28 to TRBJ2-3; D call uncertain. The V and J ends lost 5 bases and 4 bases respectively, with 7 bases between them. Looked up from germline, CDR1 is MDHEN and CDR2 is SYDVKM. CDR3 length: 12 amino acids. The CDR3 spells CASSTSSDTQYF. The CDR3 nucleotides are TGTGCCAGCAGTACTTCTTCAGATACGCAGTATTTT.

This clone was recorded only once. A junction end diverges from the germline sequence, so it may reflect a read error. This rearrangement joins TRBV29-1 to TRBJ2-7, with 8 nucleotides matching TRBD1. Germline V lookup: CDR1 SQVTM, CDR2 ANQGSEA. The CDR3 has 12 residues. CDR3 bases: TGCAGCGTTGAACCGGCCGGGACAGGACTAATCTTC. Translation: CSVEPAGTGLIF.

The chain employs TRBV3-1 (or the pseudogene TRBV3-2) and TRBJ2-5; D gene unclear. Germline V gene data show CDR1 as LGHDT and CDR2 as YNNKEL (reference sequence). The V and J ends lost 5 bases and 5 bases respectively, with 18 bases between them. The CDR3 spans 15 residues. The CDR3 nucleotides read TGTGCCAGCAGCGGACGACTTCGCGGTACCGAGACCCAGTACTTC. It specifies CASSGRLRGTETQYF.

The chain uses TRBV28 and TRBJ2-5; D uncertain. The CDR3 is 13 amino acids. Germline V CDR1 and CDR2: MDHEN, SYDVKM. The V gene lost 2 bases and the J gene lost 6 bases, with 10 bases spanning the gap. CDR3 in DNA: TGTGCCAGCAGTTTACCGGCGCGCAAGACCCAGTACTTC. Translation gives CASSLPARKTQYF.

The chain employs TRBV9 and TRBJ1-2; possibly TRBD1 for D (5 bases). CDR1 is SGDLS and CDR2 is YYNGEE in the germline V gene. V was trimmed by 0 bases and J by 3 bases, leaving 15 bases between them. This CDR3 is 16 amino acids long. CDR3 sequence: CASSVGLLTDYYGYTF. DNA of the CDR3: TGTGCCAGCAGCGTAGGACTTCTGACAGACTACTATGGCTACACCTTC. The variable domain in full, completed from reference TRBV9 and TRBJ1-2, reads DSGVTQTPKHLITATGQRVTLRCSPRSGDLSVYWYQQSLDQGLQFLIQYYNGEERAKGNILERFSAQQFPDLHSELNLSSLELGDSALYFCASSVGLLTDYYGYTFGSGTRLTVV.

The chain uses TRBV2 and TRBJ2-3, with no clear D. The CDR3 has 16 residues. Germline CDR1 and CDR2: SNHLY and FYNNEI. V gave up 2 bases and J gave up 2 bases, with 14 bases separating them. The CDR3 loop is CASSERRTAATDTQYF. The DNA for the CDR3 is TGTGCCAGCAGTGAAAGGAGAACGGCAGCCACAGATACGCAGTATTTT.

This sequence joins TRBV6-6 and TRBJ2-7; 7 nucleotides align to TRBD1. CDR1 is MNHNY, CDR2 SVGAGI, per germline (reference sequence). There are 14 residues in the CDR3. V was pared by 2 bases and J by 1 base, with 2 bases of the junction left unmatched. CDR3 residues: CASSYPGQSYEQYF. The CDR3 DNA follows: TGTGCCAGCAGTTACCCGGGACAGTCCTACGAGCAGTACTTC.

The gene calls are TRBV5-1 and TRBJ2-7, with TRBD1 matching 8 bases. The J segment lost 0 bases and the V segment lost 0 bases, leaving 8 bases of the junction unmatched. The germline V gene has CDR1 SGHRS and CDR2 YFSETQ. The CDR3 sequence is 17 residues long. In DNA, the CDR3 is TGCGCCAGCAGCTTGGGTGGGGACAGGATTAGCTCCTACGAGCAGTACGTC. Translated: CASSLGGDRISSYEQYV.

V usage is TRBV5-6 and J usage is TRBJ2-5; 8 bases align to TRBD1. With 3 bases clipped from V and 1 base from J, the junction kept 5 bases outside the gene matches. Germline CDR1 SGHDT, CDR2 YYEEEE. The length of the CDR3 is 15 residues. This CDR3 reads CASSWGTGSQETQYF. The CDR3 nucleotides read TGTGCCAGCAGCTGGGGGACAGGCTCCCAAGAGACCCAGTACTTC.

The genes are TRBV9 and TRBJ2-3, with 10 bases that match TRBD2. The CDR3 spans 15 residues. Per the germline V gene, CDR1 is SGDLS and CDR2 is YYNGEE. The V and J ends lost 3 bases and 3 bases, in that order; junction bases with no gene match: 4. Here the CDR3 DNA reads TGTGCCAGCAGCGCAACTAGCGGGGTGACAGATACGCAGTATTTT. Translation: CASSATSGVTDTQYF.

The V call is TRBV28, the J call TRBJ2-2, with 10 nucleotides matching TRBD1. Germline trimming cut 5 bases from V and 4 bases from J; bases unmatched to any gene: 1. The CDR3 totals 14 residues. The germline V gene encodes CDR1 MDHEN and CDR2 SYDVKM. CDR3 coding DNA: TGTGCCAGCAGTAGGACAGGGGGCACCGGGGAGCTGTTTTTT. Encoded protein: CASSRTGGTGELFF.

The V and J genes are TRBV1 and TRBJ2-3; TRBD2 is the table's D call, not checked against the DNA. TRBV1 is flagged as a pseudogene. The CDR3 sequence is 14 residues long. The CDR3: CTSSPSGRTDTQYF. The DNA of the CDR3 is TGCACCAGCAGCCCTAGCGGCCGCACAGATACGCAGTATTTT.

V gene TRBV7-3 combines with J gene TRBJ2-2; D might be TRBD1 (6 bases). This CDR3 comprises 14 residues. V lost 5 bases, J lost 4 bases, and 11 bases lay in between. Germline loops: CDR1 SGHTA, CDR2 FQGTGA. The CDR3 spells CASSGTRSTGELFF. The CDR3 bases are TGTGCCAGCAGCGGGACAAGATCCACCGGGGAGCTGTTTTTT.

In regard to this clone: Other nucleotide sequences in the sample specify the same CDR3. This chain joins TRBV6-5 and TRBJ2-1; D is undetermined. Germline V gene sequence: CDR1 MNHEY, CDR2 SVGAGI. The length of the CDR3 is 12 residues. The V end was cut by 3 bases, the J end by 6 bases, with 6 bases between. CDR3 in DNA: TGTGCCAGCAGTTATAGTGGCAATGAGCAGTTCTTC. Its translation is CASSYSGNEQFF.

In nucleotides, the CDR3 is TGTGCCACGATTGGAGCCGCGCCCCCCGATACGCAGTATTTT. Amino acid sequence: CATIGAAPPDTQYF. The rearrangement joins TRBV28 to TRBJ2-3; unclear D gene. Germline CDR1 and CDR2: MDHEN and SYDVKM. Trimming cost V 10 bases and J 6 bases, with 20 bases left between them. The CDR3 is 14 amino acids.

The chain recombines TRBV5-5 with TRBJ2-1; unclear D gene. This CDR3 is built from 14 residues. The germline V and J ends were trimmed by 0 bases and 2 bases, with 6 bases remaining between them. Germline V gives CDR1 SGHKS, CDR2 YYEKEE (reference sequence). The CDR3 nucleotides are TGTGCCAGCAGCTTGGGACCCACCTACAATGAGCAGTTCTTC. As protein: CASSLGPTYNEQFF.

V is TRBV19 and J is TRBJ1-2; D is perhaps TRBD1 (5 bases). This CDR3 contains 13 residues. Trimming cost V 4 bases and J 1 base, with 7 bases left between them. Germline values: CDR1 LNHDA, CDR2 SQIVND (reference sequence). The CDR3 reads CASSKQVNYGYTF. CDR3 DNA: TGTGCCAGTAGTAAACAGGTTAACTATGGCTACACCTTC.

This rearrangement joins TRBV7-2 to TRBJ2-1; TRBD2 agrees at 10 bases. The length of the CDR3 is 15 residues. J was trimmed by 4 bases and V by 3 bases; bases with no gene match: 3. CDR1 is SGHTA, CDR2 FQGNSA, per germline. CDR3 sequence: CASSFRTSGYNEQFF. The CDR3 coding sequence is TGTGCCAGCAGCTTCCGGACTAGCGGTTACAATGAGCAGTTCTTC.

The gene calls are TRBV5-6 and TRBJ2-5; 9 nucleotides match TRBD2. The germline V gene encodes CDR1 SGHDT and CDR2 YYEEEE. The V gene end was trimmed by 0 bases and the J gene end by 5 bases; junction bases not matched to a gene: 5. CDR3 length: 15 amino acids. CDR3 loop: CASSLVSGGGETQYF. In DNA, the CDR3 is TGTGCCAGCAGCTTGGTTAGCGGGGGAGGGGAGACCCAGTACTTC.